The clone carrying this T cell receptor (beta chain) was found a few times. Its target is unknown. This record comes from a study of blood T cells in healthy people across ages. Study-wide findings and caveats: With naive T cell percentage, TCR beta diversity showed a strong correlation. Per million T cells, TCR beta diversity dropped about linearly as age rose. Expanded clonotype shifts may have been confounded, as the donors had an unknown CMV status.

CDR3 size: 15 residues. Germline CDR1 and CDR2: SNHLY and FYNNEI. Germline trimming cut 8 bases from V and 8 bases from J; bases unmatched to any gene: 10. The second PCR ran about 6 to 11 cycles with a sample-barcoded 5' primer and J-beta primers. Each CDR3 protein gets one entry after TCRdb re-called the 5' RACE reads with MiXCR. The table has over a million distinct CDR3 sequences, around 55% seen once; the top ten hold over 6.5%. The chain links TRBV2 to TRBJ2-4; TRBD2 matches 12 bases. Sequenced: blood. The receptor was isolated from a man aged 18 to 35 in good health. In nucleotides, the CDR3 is TGTGCCAGCGACAGGACTAGCGGGACGCTTGACATTCAGTACTTC. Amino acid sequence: CASDRTSGTLDIQYF.